This entry lists 25 T cell receptor beta chains sequenced from one sample in a study of T-cell memory formation after mild COVID-19. From the 5' RACE reads, TCRdb called clonotypes with MiXCR, one entry per CDR3 protein. The sample lists 68,000 or so distinct CDR3 sequences, approximately 15% seen once, with about a third in the top ten. The source material was PBMCs or a T cell subset sorted from them (not recorded which). These receptors were taken from an adult woman who had mild COVID-19 (a few samples of this study predate the infection). Cell type and time point are not known.

This chain uses TRBV7-8 with TRBJ2-1; D possibly corresponds to TRBD2 (6 bases). V lost 5 bases and J lost 5, with 16 bases in between. Germline V gives CDR1 SGHVS, CDR2 FQNEAQ. The CDR3 length is 15 residues. The CDR3 coding sequence is TGTGCCAGCAGCCCGATGATTTTAGCGGACAATGAGCAGTTCTTC. It is translated as CASSPMILADNEQFF.

The CDR3 nucleotides are TGCGCCAGCAGCTTGGGCGCGGAAACTTCCTACGAGCAGTACTTC. Amino acids: CASSLGAETSYEQYF. The rearrangement links TRBV5-1 to TRBJ2-7; D is unresolved. Germline-derived CDR1 and CDR2 are SGHRS and YFSETQ. The CDR3 consists of 15 residues. The V end was cut by 0 bases, the J end by 1 base, with 11 bases between.

This clonotype was observed a few times. This chain joins TRBV4-1 and TRBJ1-1; 7 bases align to TRBD1. Unmatched junction bases numbered 4, after V lost 4 bases and J lost 2 bases. The CDR3 is 14 amino acids. In germline, CDR1 is MGHRA, CDR2 YSYEKL. The CDR3 here is CASSPDRANTEAFF. CDR3 sequence (DNA): TGCGCCAGCAGCCCTGACAGGGCCAACACTGAAGCTTTCTTT.

This clonotype was found a few times. The V call is TRBV4-1, the J call TRBJ2-7; the match to TRBD1 covers 9 bases. Germline CDR1 is MGHRA and CDR2 is YSYEKL. With V trimmed by 2 bases and J by 3 bases, 5 bases remained unmatched. The CDR3 has 15 residues. The CDR3, as DNA: TGCGCCAGCAGCCAATTGACAGGGGGACACTACGAGCAGTACTTC. Its protein product is CASSQLTGGHYEQYF.

This clonotype showed up just a few times. The chain employs TRBV12-3 or TRBV12-4 and TRBJ2-1; the match to TRBD2 covers 7 bases. Germline trimming cut 5 bases from V and 6 bases from J; bases unmatched to any gene: 7. This CDR3 has 14 amino acids. The CDR3 region has the DNA TGTGCCAGCAGTATCCGTGGGGGGGGCAATGAGCAGTTCTTC. Protein sequence: CASSIRGGGNEQFF.

This clonotype came up a few times. The chain recombines TRBV12-3 or TRBV12-4 with TRBJ2-3, with D hard to call. There are 13 residues in the CDR3. V shed 4 bases and J shed 4 bases, with 9 bases lying between them. CDR3 DNA sequence: TGTGCCAGCAGTTACCCTTACCCAGATACGCAGTATTTT. Its protein is CASSYPYPDTQYF.

This clonotype was detected only a few times. This chain connects TRBV5-1 to TRBJ2-5, with D perhaps assigned TRBD1 or TRBD2 (5 bases each). CDR3 length: 14 residues. CDR1 and CDR2 from the germline V gene are SGHRS and YFSETQ. The V gene lost 1 base and the J gene lost 5 bases, with 12 bases spanning the gap. This CDR3 is CASSLLQGDETQYF. The CDR3 DNA is TGCGCCAGCAGCTTGTTACAAGGGGACGAGACCCAGTACTTC.

V usage is TRBV7-9 and J usage is TRBJ1-1; tentative D call: TRBD1 (5 bases). Trimming took 0 bases from V and 1 from J, leaving 9 bases between them. The CDR3 sequence is 15 residues long. Germline lookup yields CDR1 SEHNR and CDR2 FQNEAQ (reference sequence). CDR3 in amino acids: CASSLAGHPNTEAFF. Here the CDR3 DNA reads TGTGCCAGCAGCTTAGCTGGACACCCGAACACTGAAGCTTTCTTT.

This rearrangement joins TRBV7-2 to TRBJ1-4; the match to TRBD1 covers 8 bases. From germline, CDR1 is SGHTA and CDR2 FQGNSA. The CDR3 runs to 15 residues. The V gene end was trimmed by 1 base and the J gene end by 8 bases; junction bases not matched to a gene: 6. CDR3 in amino acids: CASSLGTGGEEKLFF. The CDR3 DNA reads as TGTGCCAGCAGCTTAGGAACAGGGGGAGAGGAAAAACTGTTTTTT.

J is TRBJ2-7 and V is TRBV7-9, with D possibly TRBD1 on 5 matching bases. CDR1 is SEHNR, CDR2 FQNEAQ, per germline (reference sequence). There are 14 residues in the CDR3. Deletions cut 3 bases from V and 3 bases from J, with 12 bases between. The DNA of the CDR3 is TGTGCCAGCAGCTTCGACAGCACGGACTACGAGCAGTACTTC. Its translation is CASSFDSTDYEQYF.

V is TRBV7-2 and J is TRBJ2-1, with D unresolved. V was trimmed by 1 base and J by 5 bases, leaving 9 bases between them. The germline CDR1 and CDR2 sequences are SGHTA and FQGNSA. There are 14 residues in the CDR3. In nucleotides, the CDR3 is TGTGCCAGCAGCTTAGACGGGTCCAACAATGAGCAGTTCTTC. It is translated as CASSLDGSNNEQFF.

This clonotype was seen more than once but under ten times. V gene TRBV5-1 combines with J gene TRBJ2-7; TRBD1 aligns across 7 bases. CDR3 length equals 16 residues. The junction had 12 bases not matched to a gene; V was cut back by 3 bases and J by 3 bases. Germline assignment: CDR1 SGHRS and CDR2 YFSETQ. CDR3 nucleotide sequence: TGCGCCAGCAGCTGGAACTTACGGGACAGCTTCTACGAGCAGTACTTC. This translates into CASSWNLRDSFYEQYF.

The rearrangement links TRBV12-3 or TRBV12-4 to TRBJ2-1, with a tentative D call TRBD2 (5 bases). Trimming removed 2 bases at V and 8 bases at J, with 13 bases between. The CDR3 is 14 amino acids. CDR3 sequence reads: CASSLSGPRDEQFF. The CDR3 DNA sequence: TGTGCCAGCAGTTTAAGCGGACCGCGGGATGAGCAGTTCTTC.

CDR3 region: CASSLAHNGDYEQYF. The CDR3 nucleotides read TGTGCCAGCAGCTTAGCGCACAACGGAGACTACGAGCAGTACTTC. The chain carries TRBV7-2 and TRBJ2-7; D is unclear. The CDR3 extends over 15 amino acids. The V end lost 0 bases, the J end lost 3 bases, and 12 bases lay between the germline ends. The germline V gene encodes CDR1 SGHTA and CDR2 FQGNSA.

This clonotype was seen a few times. V and J are TRBV7-9 and TRBJ2-1; D is unresolved. Per the germline V gene, CDR1 is SEHNR and CDR2 is FQNEAQ (reference sequence). Trimming cost V 8 bases and J 6 bases, with 20 bases left between them. This CDR3 is 15 amino acids long. CDR3 DNA: TGTGCCAGCCGGGCAGCTTCTGACTTGGGCAATGAGCAGTTCTTC. This sequence encodes CASRAASDLGNEQFF.

This clonotype was counted between two and nine times. The V and J genes are TRBV6-5 and TRBJ2-7, with D perhaps matching TRBD1 (6 bases). Germline lookup yields CDR1 MNHEY and CDR2 SVGAGI. The CDR3 length is 15 residues. The ends were cut back, 2 bases at V and 4 bases at J, with 15 bases in the middle. CDR3 sequence reads: CASSYTQGGIYEQYF. The CDR3 DNA follows: TGTGCCAGCAGTTACACACAGGGTGGTATATACGAGCAGTACTTC.

This clonotype has only a few counts. The J gene is TRBJ2-1, the V gene TRBV24-1, with D uncertain. The CDR3 covers 14 residues. V was clipped by 0 bases and J by 4 bases, with 6 bases between them. In germline, CDR1 is KGHDR, CDR2 SFDVKD. CDR3 nucleotides: TGTGCCACCAGTGATTTGCAGTCTTACAATGAGCAGTTCTTC. It specifies CATSDLQSYNEQFF.

In this sample, this clonotype turned up a few times. V and J are TRBV5-1 and TRBJ2-3; a possible D gene is TRBD1 (6 bases). Germline CDR1 SGHRS, CDR2 YFSETQ. This CDR3 has 13 amino acids. V lost 0 bases and J lost 4, with 6 bases in between. The CDR3 sequence: CASSLAGADTQYF. The DNA of the CDR3 is TGCGCCAGCAGCTTGGCAGGGGCAGATACGCAGTATTTT.

The sample holds a few counts of this clonotype. CDR3 nucleotide sequence: TGTGCCAGCAGCAAAGGGCGCAGACTAGCGGGAGGGAGTGGAGAGACCCAGTACTTC. Residues: CASSKGRRLAGGSGETQYF. The chain combines TRBV21-1 with TRBJ2-5; TRBD2 is the table's D call and was not checked against the DNA. TRBV21-1 is recorded as a pseudogene. CDR3 size: 19 residues.

The chain couples TRBV18 to TRBJ2-2; TRBD1 matches at 7 bases. The CDR3 is 14 amino acids. V dropped 2 bases and J dropped 6; count of bases not matched to a gene: 3. In germline, CDR1 is KGHSH, CDR2 LQKENI. This CDR3 reads CASSPATGSGELFF. The CDR3 bases are TGTGCCAGCTCACCAGCGACAGGGTCCGGGGAGCTGTTTTTT.

The genes are TRBV12-3 or TRBV12-4 and TRBJ2-3; either TRBD1 or TRBD2 may fit D (5 bases each). V was trimmed by 3 bases and J by 5 bases, leaving 15 bases between them. This CDR3 region has 15 residues. Here the CDR3 DNA reads TGTGCCAGCAGTTTGGGACCACAATCGAGAGATACGCAGTATTTT. As protein: CASSLGPQSRDTQYF.

The chain uses TRBV7-9 and TRBJ2-3, with 9 bases aligning to TRBD2. CDR3 length: 17 residues. CDR1 is SEHNR, CDR2 FQNEAQ, per germline (reference sequence). Germline trimming cut 5 bases from V and 3 bases from J; bases unmatched to any gene: 12. The CDR3 region is CASSPSYGLAWTDTQYF. The DNA for the CDR3 is TGTGCCAGCAGCCCCAGCTATGGACTAGCGTGGACAGATACGCAGTATTTT.

There are many counts of this clonotype. V gene TRBV6-5 combines with J gene TRBJ2-2; TRBD2 might be the D (6 bases). V gave up 5 bases and J gave up 2 bases, with 18 bases separating them. The germline CDR1 and CDR2 sequences are MNHEY and SVGAGI. This CDR3 is built from 17 residues. Written as DNA, the CDR3 is TGTGCCAGCAGTCTACTTCCTAGCGAGTACAACACCGGGGAGCTGTTTTTT. As protein: CASSLLPSEYNTGELFF.

This clonotype was observed a handful of times. This chain's CDR3 is CSAKSGQMSYEQYF. CDR3 bases: TGCAGCGCAAAGTCGGGACAGATGTCCTACGAGCAGTACTTC. The V gene is TRBV29-1, the J gene TRBJ2-7; 7 nucleotides agree with TRBD1. With V trimmed by 7 bases and J by 1 base, 10 bases remained unmatched. CDR1 and CDR2 from the germline V gene are SQVTM and ANQGSEA. The CDR3 length is 14 residues.

This clonotype appeared a few times. V is TRBV27 and J is TRBJ2-3; tentatively, D is TRBD1 (6 bases). The germline V gene has CDR1 MNHEY and CDR2 SMNVEV (reference sequence). Trimming removed 8 bases from V and 0 bases from J, with 15 bases in between. The CDR3 loop spans 15 amino acids. The CDR3 sequence: CASLRTATSTDTQYF. The CDR3 DNA is TGTGCCAGCCTTCGGACAGCAACTAGCACAGATACGCAGTATTTT.